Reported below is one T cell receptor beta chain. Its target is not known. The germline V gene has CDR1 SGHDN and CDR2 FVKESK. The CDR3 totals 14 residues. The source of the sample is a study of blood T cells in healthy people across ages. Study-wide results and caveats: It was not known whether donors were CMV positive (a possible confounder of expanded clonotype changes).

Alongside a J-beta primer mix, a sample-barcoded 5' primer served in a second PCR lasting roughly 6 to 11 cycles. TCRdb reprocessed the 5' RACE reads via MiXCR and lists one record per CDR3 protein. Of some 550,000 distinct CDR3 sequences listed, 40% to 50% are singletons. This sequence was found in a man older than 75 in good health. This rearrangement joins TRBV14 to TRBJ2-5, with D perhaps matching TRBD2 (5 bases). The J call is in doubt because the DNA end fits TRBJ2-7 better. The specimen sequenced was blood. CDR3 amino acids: CASSQGRASYEQYF. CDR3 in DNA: TGTGCCAGCAGCCAAGGGCGGGCCTCCTACGAGCAGTACTTC.